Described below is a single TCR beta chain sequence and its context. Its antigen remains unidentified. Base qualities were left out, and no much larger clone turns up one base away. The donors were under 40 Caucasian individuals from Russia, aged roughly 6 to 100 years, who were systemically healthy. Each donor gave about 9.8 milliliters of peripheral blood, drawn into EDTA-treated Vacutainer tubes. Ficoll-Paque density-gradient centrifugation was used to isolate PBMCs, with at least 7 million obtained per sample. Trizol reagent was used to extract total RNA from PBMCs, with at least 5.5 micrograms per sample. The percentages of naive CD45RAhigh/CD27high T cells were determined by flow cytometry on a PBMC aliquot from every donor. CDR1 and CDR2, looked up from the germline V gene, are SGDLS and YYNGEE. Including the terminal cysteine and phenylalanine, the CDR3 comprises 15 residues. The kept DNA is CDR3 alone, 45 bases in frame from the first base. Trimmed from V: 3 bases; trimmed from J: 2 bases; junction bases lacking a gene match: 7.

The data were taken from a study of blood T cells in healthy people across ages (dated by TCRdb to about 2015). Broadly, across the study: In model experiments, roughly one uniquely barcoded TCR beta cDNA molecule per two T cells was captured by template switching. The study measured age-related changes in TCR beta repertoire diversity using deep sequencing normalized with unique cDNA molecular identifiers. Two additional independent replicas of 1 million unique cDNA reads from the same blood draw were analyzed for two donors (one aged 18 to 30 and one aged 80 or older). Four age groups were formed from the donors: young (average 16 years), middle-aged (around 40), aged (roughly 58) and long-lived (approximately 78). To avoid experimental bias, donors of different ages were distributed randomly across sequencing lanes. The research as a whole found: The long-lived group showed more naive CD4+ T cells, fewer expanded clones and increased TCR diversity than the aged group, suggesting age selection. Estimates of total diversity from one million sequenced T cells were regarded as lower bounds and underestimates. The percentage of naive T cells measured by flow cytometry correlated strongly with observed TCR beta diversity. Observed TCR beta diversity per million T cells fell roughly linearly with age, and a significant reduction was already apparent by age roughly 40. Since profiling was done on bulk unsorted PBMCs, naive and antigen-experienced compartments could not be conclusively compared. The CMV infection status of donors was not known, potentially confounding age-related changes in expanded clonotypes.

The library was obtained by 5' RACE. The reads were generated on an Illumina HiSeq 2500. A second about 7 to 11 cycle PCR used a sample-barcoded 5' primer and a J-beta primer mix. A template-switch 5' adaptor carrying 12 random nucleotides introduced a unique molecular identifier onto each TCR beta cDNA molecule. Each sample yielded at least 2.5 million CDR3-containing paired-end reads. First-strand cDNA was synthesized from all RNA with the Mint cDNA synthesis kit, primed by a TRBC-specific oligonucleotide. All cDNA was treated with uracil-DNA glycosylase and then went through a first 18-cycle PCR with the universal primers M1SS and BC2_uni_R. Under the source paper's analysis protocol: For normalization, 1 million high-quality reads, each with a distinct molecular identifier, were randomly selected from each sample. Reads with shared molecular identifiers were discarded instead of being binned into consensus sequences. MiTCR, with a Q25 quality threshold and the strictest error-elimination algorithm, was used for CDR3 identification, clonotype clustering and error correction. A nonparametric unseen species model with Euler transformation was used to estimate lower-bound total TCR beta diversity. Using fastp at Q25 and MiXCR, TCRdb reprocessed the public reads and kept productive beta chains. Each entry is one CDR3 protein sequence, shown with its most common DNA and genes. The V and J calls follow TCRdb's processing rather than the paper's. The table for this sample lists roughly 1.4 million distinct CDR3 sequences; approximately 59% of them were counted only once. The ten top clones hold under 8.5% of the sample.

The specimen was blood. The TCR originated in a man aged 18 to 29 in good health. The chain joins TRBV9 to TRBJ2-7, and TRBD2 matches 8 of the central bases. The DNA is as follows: TGTGCCAGCAGCGCTAGTAACGGGAGGGCCTACGAGCAGTACTTC. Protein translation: CASSASNGRAYEQYF.